This TCR beta chain came from a study of T-cell memory formation after mild COVID-19. Study-wide background: Clustering of TCRs was largely donor specific. Study-level results: For second-wave clones that peaked at day 37, SARS-CoV-2 specificity went unverified. Pre-infection memory held some responding clones, suggesting pre-existing cross-reactive T cells responded.

The authors produced TCR alpha and TCR beta cDNA libraries with sample barcodes and UMIs by 5'RACE using constant-segment primers. Using its own MiXCR run on the 5' RACE reads, TCRdb lists one record per CDR3 protein. The table records about 110,000 distinct CDR3 sequences, 13% to 15% of them present only once. In its sample, this clonotype was seen a few times. What it recognizes is unknown. The TCR comes from a man aged 18-30 years who had mild COVID-19 (a few samples of this study predate the infection). Cell type and time point are not known. Sequenced: PBMCs or a T cell subset sorted from them (not recorded which).

In nucleotides, the CDR3 is TGTGCCAGCAGGTACAGGGGGCAGGACGGGGAGCTGTTTTTT. This gives the protein CASRYRGQDGELFF. This chain uses TRBV12-3 or TRBV12-4 with TRBJ2-2; 9 bases match TRBD1. Trimming took 6 bases from V and 7 from J; bases not matched to a gene: 6. The CDR3 consists of 14 residues.